The 27 T cell receptor beta chains given below trace back to one sample, sequenced in a study of CD8+CD57+ T cells in acquired aplastic anemia. For CDR3 and TCR beta VDJ profiling, genomic DNA was the template used. TCRdb re-derived calls from the reads in MiXCR, one entry per CDR3 protein. The sample lists under 200,000 distinct CDR3 sequences; around 50% were seen once. Patients who underwent sequencing had shown CD8+CD57+ cell expansion by flow cytometry. What was sequenced was sorted CD4+, CD8+, or CD8+CD57+ T cells (not recorded which) from PBMCs. All receptors come from a human donor with aplastic anemia.

This clonotype was found once. Given a much more abundant clone one base away, this may be a read error. The chain uses TRBV19 and TRBJ2-7, with TRBD2 matching over 11 bases. After removal of 5 bases from V and 2 bases from J, the junction contained 23 bases not matched to a gene. Germline lookup yields CDR1 LNHDA and CDR2 SQIVND (reference sequence). The CDR3 is 21 residues long. The DNA of the CDR3 is TGTGCCAGTAGTGCTTATGGAGGATCGGGGACTAGCGGACTATGCCCCTACGAGCAGTACTTC. This codes for CASSAYGGSGTSGLCPYEQYF.

This clonotype was observed a handful of times. V and J are TRBV2 and TRBJ2-5, with TRBD2 matching over 8 bases. The germline V gene has CDR1 SNHLY and CDR2 FYNNEI. The V segment lost 10 bases and the J segment 4 bases; nucleotides outside the gene matches: 5. The CDR3 is made up of 12 amino acids. The CDR3 DNA is TGTGCCAAGGGAGCGGGAGCAGAGACCCAGTACTTC. Translation gives CAKGAGAETQYF.

This clonotype was counted at least ten times. This CDR3 is CASSREGGLAVYEQYF. CDR3 DNA sequence: TGTGCCAGCAGCCGAGAAGGGGGACTAGCGGTCTACGAGCAGTACTTC. V and J are TRBV7-2 and TRBJ2-7; TRBD2 matches at 11 bases. The V segment lost 5 bases and the J segment 3 bases; nucleotides outside the gene matches: 9. Germline CDR1 SGHTA, CDR2 FQGNSA. The CDR3 is 16 amino acids.

The chain has TRBV10-2 and TRBJ1-1; perhaps TRBD1 as D (6 bases). The CDR3 consists of 12 residues. V shed 6 bases and J shed 7 bases, with 12 bases lying between them. Per germline, CDR1 WSHSY and CDR2 SAAADI. As DNA, the CDR3 is TGCGCCAGCAGGGGGGCGTTGGGTGAAGCTTTCTTT. Its translation: CASRGALGEAFF.

This clonotype was detected many times. This chain uses TRBV7-9 with TRBJ2-5, with D perhaps being TRBD1 or TRBD2 (5 bases each). V was clipped by 0 bases and J by 5 bases, with 7 bases between them. Germline CDR1 and CDR2: SEHNR and FQNEAQ (reference sequence). This CDR3 spans 13 amino acids. The DNA for the CDR3 is TGTGCCAGCAGCTTAGCTGGGGACGAGACCCAGTACTTC. Translating gives CASSLAGDETQYF.

The chain employs TRBV25-1 and TRBJ1-4; weak D call: TRBD1 (5 bases). The CDR3 totals 16 residues. Trimming removed 2 bases from V and 6 bases from J, with 16 bases in between. Germline loops: CDR1 MGHDK, CDR2 SYGVNS. The CDR3 loop is CASSELSAGLDEKLFF. The CDR3 DNA reads TGTGCCAGCAGTGAACTCTCGGCAGGGCTGGATGAAAAACTGTTTTTT.

There are many counts of this clonotype. This rearrangement joins TRBV5-1 to TRBJ1-6, with no clear D. CDR3 length equals 14 residues. Germline V gene data show CDR1 as SGHRS and CDR2 as YFSETQ. Trimming removed 2 bases from V and 8 bases from J, with 11 bases in between. The CDR3 sequence is CASSFGGDDSPLHF. The CDR3 coding sequence is TGCGCCAGCAGCTTTGGAGGTGATGATTCACCCCTCCACTTT.

This clonotype was found many times. The chain employs TRBV6-1 and TRBJ2-5; 9 bases fit TRBD1. V lost 7 bases, J lost 3 bases, and 9 bases stayed unmatched. This CDR3 has 15 residues. Germline CDR1 is MNHNS and CDR2 is SASEGT. The CDR3 protein is CASTLHRGRKETQYF. Written as DNA, the CDR3 is TGTGCCAGCACGCTTCACAGGGGGCGAAAAGAGACCCAGTACTTC.

This clonotype was seen more than once but under ten times. The CDR3 region is CASSLAPRTYNSPLHF. DNA of the CDR3: TGTGCCAGCAGCTTAGCGCCGAGAACCTATAATTCACCCCTCCACTTT. The chain carries TRBV7-2 and TRBJ1-6; no definite D call. Germline CDR1 SGHTA, CDR2 FQGNSA. V gave up 0 bases and J gave up 2 bases, with 8 bases separating them. There are 16 residues in the CDR3. The entire variable domain, with the rest obtained from reference TRBV7-2 and TRBJ1-6, is as follows: GAGVSQSPSNKVTEKGKDVELRCDPISGHTALYWYRQSLGQGLEFLIYFQGNSAPDKSGLPSDRFSAERTGGSVSTLTIQRTQQEDSAVYLCASSLAPRTYNSPLHFGNGTRLTVT.

This clonotype was detected once. V gene TRBV24-1 combines with J gene TRBJ2-7; possible D gene TRBD2, 6 bases. This CDR3 is 11 amino acids long. The germline CDR1 and CDR2 sequences are KGHDR and SFDVKD. The V and J ends lost 3 bases and 12 bases respectively, with 11 bases between them. The CDR3 reads CATSDGGSRYF. Written as DNA, the CDR3 is TGTGCCACCAGTGATGGGGGGTCTCGGTACTTC.

This clonotype appeared many times. V usage is TRBV3-1 and J usage is TRBJ2-5, with D perhaps matching TRBD2 (5 bases). The germline V and J ends were trimmed by 2 bases and 5 bases, with 9 bases remaining between them. Germline V lookup: CDR1 LGHDT, CDR2 YNNKEL (reference sequence). CDR3 size: 13 residues. The CDR3 sequence: CASSQRGSETQYF. CDR3 nucleotide sequence: TGTGCCAGCAGCCAACGGGGTTCGGAGACCCAGTACTTC.

This clonotype was recorded a few times. The rearrangement joins TRBV29-1 to TRBJ1-2; TRBD1 matches 7 bases. Germline V CDR1 and CDR2: SQVTM, ANQGSEA. After removal of 0 bases from V and 5 bases from J, the junction contained 9 bases not matched to a gene. CDR3 length equals 15 residues. The CDR3 nucleotides are TGCAGCGTTGAAGAAGGGACAGTAGCGGGGTATGGCTACACCTTC. Its protein product is CSVEEGTVAGYGYTF.

Ten or more counts support this clonotype. The chain recombines TRBV6-4 with TRBJ1-1; no clear D gene. Trimming cost V 6 bases and J 2 bases, with 10 bases left between them. The germline V gene has CDR1 MRHNA and CDR2 SNTAGT. The CDR3 spans 13 residues. Here the CDR3 reads CASSAQINTEAFF. The CDR3 DNA follows: TGTGCCAGCAGCGCTCAGATAAACACTGAAGCTTTCTTT.

The chain is built from TRBV20-1 and TRBJ2-7; TRBD1 matches 9 bases. The V gene's germline CDR1 is DFQATT and CDR2 SNEGSKA (reference sequence). V trimming: 5 bases; J trimming: 5 bases; junction bases outside the gene matches: 4. CDR3 length: 12 residues. The CDR3 loop reads CSAYRGQDEQYF. The CDR3 DNA sequence: TGCAGTGCTTACAGGGGGCAGGACGAGCAGTACTTC.

To note about this clonotype: It may be a read error: a sequence one base away is much more abundant. It is likely a read error, because the conserved phenylalanine at the end of the CDR3 is missing. The chain employs TRBV6-2 or TRBV6-3 and TRBJ2-7; D remains unclear. Trimming removed 6 bases at V and 7 bases at J, with 10 bases between. There are 11 residues in the CDR3. CDR1 MNHEY and CDR2 SVGEGT come from the germline V gene. CDR3 sequence (DNA): TGTGCCAGCAGGGAAAGCCGGGAGCAGTACTAC. This translates into CASRESREQYY.

This clonotype appeared once. Relative to the germline gene, one junction end is altered; a read error may explain this. The chain links TRBV10-1 to TRBJ2-7; TRBD2 is a possible D gene (5 bases). The V gene's germline CDR1 is WNHNN and CDR2 SYGVQD (reference sequence). This CDR3 contains 13 residues. As DNA, the CDR3 is TGCGCCAGCGGTGAGGGCGGCTCCTACGAGCAGTACTTC. Protein product: CASGEGGSYEQYF.

This clonotype was counted at least ten times. This chain connects TRBV7-2 to TRBJ1-4, with no clear D. Germline assignment: CDR1 SGHTA and CDR2 FQGNSA. This CDR3 has 14 residues. The V and J ends lost 2 bases and 3 bases respectively, with 7 bases between them. CDR3 in amino acids: CASSLSRANEKLFF. The CDR3, as DNA: TGTGCCAGCAGCTTAAGCCGTGCTAATGAAAAACTGTTTTTT.

In this sample, this clonotype turned up a few times. This CDR3 reads CASSQGQGYQPQHF. DNA of the CDR3: TGTGCCAGCAGCCAAGGTCAGGGATATCAGCCCCAGCATTTT. This chain uses TRBV3-1 with TRBJ1-5; maybe TRBD1 (5 bases). V lost 1 base, J lost 5 bases, and 9 bases lay in between. In germline, CDR1 is LGHDT, CDR2 YNNKEL (reference sequence). The CDR3 has 14 amino acids.

This CDR3 reads CASSLGDRGLSMGEKLFF. The CDR3 DNA follows: TGTGCCAGCAGTTTAGGGGACAGGGGGCTCTCGATGGGTGAAAAACTGTTTTTT. V usage is TRBV12-3 or TRBV12-4 and J usage is TRBJ1-4, with 12 bases aligning to TRBD1. Germline trimming cut 1 base from V and 7 bases from J; bases unmatched to any gene: 10. The CDR3 covers 18 residues.

The chain employs TRBV9 and TRBJ1-4, with D tentatively TRBD1 (6 bases). This CDR3 spans 15 amino acids. Germline loops: CDR1 SGDLS, CDR2 YYNGEE. The V end lost 3 bases, the J end lost 6 bases, and 15 bases lay between the germline ends. The DNA for the CDR3 is TGTGCCAGCAGCGGCCCAGGGGTGTCGGATGAAAAACTGTTTTTT. Translated, it gives CASSGPGVSDEKLFF.

This clonotype was detected only once. The genes are TRBV2 and TRBJ1-5; D is perhaps TRBD1 (6 bases). The CDR3 contains 16 residues. The V gene's germline CDR1 is SNHLY and CDR2 FYNNEI. Trimming pared 5 bases from V and 1 base from J, leaving 15 bases between. The CDR3 nucleotides read TGTGCCAGCAGTAAACAGGGTGGTGGCAGCAATCAGCCCCAGCATTTT. Translating it yields CASSKQGGGSNQPQHF.

The CDR3 here is CAFGIGTGELFF. As DNA, the CDR3 is TGCGCCTTTGGGATTGGGACCGGGGAGCTGTTTTTT. The chain couples TRBV10-2 to TRBJ2-2; no firm D call. Germline CDR1 WSHSY, CDR2 SAAADI. Trimming left V 11 bases short and J 5 bases short, with 12 bases between. The CDR3 contains 12 residues.

V and J are TRBV7-9 and TRBJ2-7, with unresolved D. The germline CDR1 and CDR2 sequences are SEHNR and FQNEAQ (reference sequence). This CDR3 has 13 residues. Trimming cost V 5 bases and J 2 bases, with 10 bases left between them. CDR3 nucleotide sequence: TGTGCCAGCAGCCCGAGCGCCACCTACGAGCAGTACTTC. Protein product: CASSPSATYEQYF. The full variable domain, completed using reference TRBV7-9 and TRBJ2-7, is DTGVSQNPRHKITKRGQNVTFRCDPISEHNRLYWYRQTLGQGPEFLTYFQNEAQLEKSRLLSDRFSAERPKGSFSTLEIQRTEQGDSAMYLCASSPSATYEQYFGPGTRLTVT.

This clonotype showed up many times. This chain joins TRBV16 and TRBJ2-7, with TRBD1 as a possible D gene (5 bases). V was cut by 2 bases and J by 6 bases, with 17 bases left in between. The CDR3 extends over 15 amino acids. Germline values: CDR1 KGHSY, CDR2 FQNENV. The CDR3 sequence is CASSQNTAGYGEQYF. The CDR3 nucleotides read TGTGCCAGCAGCCAAAACACCGCAGGGTATGGCGAGCAGTACTTC. The full variable domain, in which reference TRBV16 and TRBJ2-7 provide the parts outside the CDR3, is GEEVAQTPKHLVRGEGQKAKLYCAPIKGHSYVFWYQQVLKNEFKFLISFQNENVFDETGMPKERFSAKCLPNSPCSLEIQATKLEDSAVYFCASSQNTAGYGEQYFGPGTRLTVT.

About this clonotype: The missing conserved phenylalanine or tryptophan at the end of this CDR3 makes a read error likely. The chain combines TRBV5-1 with TRBJ2-7; D is perhaps TRBD2 (6 bases). V was cut by 0 bases and J by 2 bases, with 9 bases left in between. CDR1 is SGHRS, CDR2 YFSETQ, per germline. The CDR3 runs to 14 residues. The CDR3 DNA follows: TGCGCCAGCAGCTTGGAACTAGCCCCCTACGAGCAGTACCTC. Protein sequence: CASSLELAPYEQYL.

The chain employs TRBV10-3 and TRBJ2-7; either TRBD1 or TRBD2 may fit D (5 bases each). Per germline, CDR1 ENHRY and CDR2 SYGVKD. There are 15 residues in the CDR3. Trimming shortened V by 6 bases and J by 0 bases, and 15 bases separated the two germline ends. The CDR3 reads CAISSSWGSSYEQYF. The CDR3 coding sequence is TGTGCCATCAGCTCCTCCTGGGGGAGCTCCTACGAGCAGTACTTC.

In its sample, this clonotype was seen many times. V gene TRBV7-8 combines with J gene TRBJ2-7, with no clear D. Germline V lookup: CDR1 SGHVS, CDR2 FQNEAQ. Trimming took off 5 bases at V and 0 bases at J, with 14 bases between the two ends. The CDR3 extends over 15 amino acids. The CDR3 DNA follows: TGTGCCAGCAGCCCAAGGGTGATAACCTCCTACGAGCAGTACTTC. Its protein product is CASSPRVITSYEQYF.